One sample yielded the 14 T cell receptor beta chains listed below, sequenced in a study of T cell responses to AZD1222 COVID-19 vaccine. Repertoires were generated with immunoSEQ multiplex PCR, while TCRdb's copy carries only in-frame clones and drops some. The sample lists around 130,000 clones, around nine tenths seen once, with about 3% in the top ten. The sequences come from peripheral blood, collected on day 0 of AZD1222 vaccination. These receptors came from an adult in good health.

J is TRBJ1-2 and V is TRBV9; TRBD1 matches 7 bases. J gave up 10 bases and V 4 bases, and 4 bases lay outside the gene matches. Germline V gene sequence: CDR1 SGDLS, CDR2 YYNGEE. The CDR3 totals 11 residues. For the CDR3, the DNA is TGTGCCAGCAGCTTGGACAGGTCCTACACCTTC. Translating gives CASSLDRSYTF.

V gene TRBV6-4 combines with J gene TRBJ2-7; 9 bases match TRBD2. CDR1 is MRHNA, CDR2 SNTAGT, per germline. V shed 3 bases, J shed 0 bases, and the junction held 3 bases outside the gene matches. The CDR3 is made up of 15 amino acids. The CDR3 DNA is TGTGCCAGCAGTGAGGGTAGCGGGAGCTCCTACGAGCAGTACTTC. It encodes CASSEGSGSSYEQYF.

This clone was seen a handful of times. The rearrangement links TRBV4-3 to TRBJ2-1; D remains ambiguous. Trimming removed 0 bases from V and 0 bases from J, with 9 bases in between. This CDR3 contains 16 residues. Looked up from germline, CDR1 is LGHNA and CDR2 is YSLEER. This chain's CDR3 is CASSQDREISYNEQFF. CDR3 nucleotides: TGCGCCAGCAGCCAAGATCGAGAGATCTCCTACAATGAGCAGTTCTTC.

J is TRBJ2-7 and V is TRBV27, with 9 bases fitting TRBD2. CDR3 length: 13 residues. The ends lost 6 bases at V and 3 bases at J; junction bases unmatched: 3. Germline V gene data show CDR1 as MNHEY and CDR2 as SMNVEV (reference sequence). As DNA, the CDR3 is TGTGCCAGCAGGACTAGCGGTTACTACGAGCAGTACTTC. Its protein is CASRTSGYYEQYF.

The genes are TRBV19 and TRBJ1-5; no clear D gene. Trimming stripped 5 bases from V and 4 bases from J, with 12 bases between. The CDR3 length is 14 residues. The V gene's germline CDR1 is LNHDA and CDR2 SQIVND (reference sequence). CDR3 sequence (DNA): TGTGCCAGTAGTTGGATTTATTTAAATCAGCCCCAGCATTTT. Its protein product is CASSWIYLNQPQHF.

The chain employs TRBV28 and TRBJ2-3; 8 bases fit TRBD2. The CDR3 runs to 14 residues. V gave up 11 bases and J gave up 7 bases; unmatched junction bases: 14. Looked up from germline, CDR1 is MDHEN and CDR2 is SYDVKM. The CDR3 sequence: CAATSAPRGYTQYF. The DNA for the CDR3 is TGTGCCGCGACTAGCGCTCCGAGGGGGTATACGCAGTATTTT.

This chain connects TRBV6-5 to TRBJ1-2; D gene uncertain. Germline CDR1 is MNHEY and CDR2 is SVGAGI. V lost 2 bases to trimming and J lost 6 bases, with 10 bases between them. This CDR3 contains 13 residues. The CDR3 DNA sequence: TGTGCCAGCAGTTACATGAATGAAAATGGCTACACCTTC. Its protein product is CASSYMNENGYTF.

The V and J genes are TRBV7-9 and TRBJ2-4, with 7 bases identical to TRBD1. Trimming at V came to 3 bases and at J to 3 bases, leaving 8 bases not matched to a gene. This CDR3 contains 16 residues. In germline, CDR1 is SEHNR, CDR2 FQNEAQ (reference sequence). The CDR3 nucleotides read TGTGCCAGCAGCTTGTTACAGGGGTCGATCAAAAACATTCAGTACTTC. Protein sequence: CASSLLQGSIKNIQYF.

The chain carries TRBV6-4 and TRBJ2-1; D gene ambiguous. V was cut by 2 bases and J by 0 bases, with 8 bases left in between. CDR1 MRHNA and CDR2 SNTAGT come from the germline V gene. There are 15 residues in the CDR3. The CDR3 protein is CASSDGESSYNEQFF. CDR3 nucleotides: TGTGCCAGCAGTGACGGCGAAAGCTCCTACAATGAGCAGTTCTTC.

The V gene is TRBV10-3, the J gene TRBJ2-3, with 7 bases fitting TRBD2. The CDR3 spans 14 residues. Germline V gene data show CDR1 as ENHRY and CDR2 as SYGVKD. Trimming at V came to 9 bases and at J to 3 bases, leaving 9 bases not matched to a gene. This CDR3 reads CAIGGGEGTDTQYF. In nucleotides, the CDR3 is TGTGCCATAGGCGGAGGGGAGGGAACAGATACGCAGTATTTT.

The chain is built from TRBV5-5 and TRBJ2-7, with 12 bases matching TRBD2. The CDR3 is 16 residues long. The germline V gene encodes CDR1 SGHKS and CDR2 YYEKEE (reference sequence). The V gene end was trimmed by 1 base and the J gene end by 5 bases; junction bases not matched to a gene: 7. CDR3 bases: TGTGCCAGCAGCTTGCGCGCCGGGACTAGCGGGCACGAGCAGTACTTC. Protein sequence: CASSLRAGTSGHEQYF.

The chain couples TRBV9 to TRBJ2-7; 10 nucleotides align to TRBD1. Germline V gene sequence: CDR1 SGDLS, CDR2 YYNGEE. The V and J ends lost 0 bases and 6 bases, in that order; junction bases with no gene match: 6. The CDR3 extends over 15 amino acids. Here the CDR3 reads CASSVAGTGVGEQYF. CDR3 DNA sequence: TGTGCCAGCAGCGTAGCCGGGACAGGGGTTGGCGAGCAGTACTTC.

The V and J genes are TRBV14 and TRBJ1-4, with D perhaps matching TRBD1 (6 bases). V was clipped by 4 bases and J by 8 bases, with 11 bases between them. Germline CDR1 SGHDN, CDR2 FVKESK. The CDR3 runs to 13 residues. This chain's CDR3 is CASSRTGREKLFF. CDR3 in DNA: TGTGCCAGCAGCCGAACAGGGCGGGAAAAACTGTTTTTT.

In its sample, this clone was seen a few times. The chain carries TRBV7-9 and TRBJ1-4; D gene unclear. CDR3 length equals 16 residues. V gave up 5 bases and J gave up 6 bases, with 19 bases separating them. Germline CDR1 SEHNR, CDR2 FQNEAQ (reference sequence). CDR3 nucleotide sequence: TGTGCCAGCAGCCCCCGCGTTTCAGGCCGGGATGAAAAACTGTTTTTT. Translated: CASSPRVSGRDEKLFF. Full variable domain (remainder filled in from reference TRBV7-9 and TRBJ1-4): DTGVSQNPRHKITKRGQNVTFRCDPISEHNRLYWYRQTLGQGPEFLTYFQNEAQLEKSRLLSDRFSAERPKGSFSTLEIQRTEQGDSAMYLCASSPRVSGRDEKLFFGSGTQLSVL.